This entry lists 9 T cell receptor beta chains sequenced from one sample in a study of CD8+CD57+ T cells in acquired aplastic anemia. CDR3 and TCR beta VDJ profiling relied on a genomic DNA template. Using its own MiXCR run on the reads, TCRdb lists one record per CDR3 protein. The sample yields hundreds of thousands of distinct CDR3 sequences, about two thirds seen once. The sample comprised sorted CD4+, CD8+, or CD8+CD57+ T cells (not recorded which) from PBMCs. The receptor source for this set is a human donor in good health, serving as a control.

Remarks on this clonotype: One junction end does not reproduce the germline sequence, and a read error may be involved. The chain couples TRBV2 to TRBJ1-5; D not certain. CDR3 length equals 11 residues. From germline, CDR1 is SNHLY and CDR2 FYNNEI. The CDR3 DNA reads as TGTGCCAGCGGTCCCTCATATACCCATCATTTT. It translates to CASGPSYTHHF. Supplemented by reference TRBV2 and TRBJ1-5, the full variable domain reads EPEVTQTPSHQVTQMGQEVILRCVPISNHLYFYWYRQILGQKVEFLVSFYNNEISEKSEIFDDQFSVERPDGSNFTLKIRSTKLEDSAMYFCASGPSYTHHFGDGTRLSIL.

This clonotype was recorded many times. The chain is built from TRBV20-1 and TRBJ1-1, with unresolved D. Germline V CDR1 and CDR2: DFQATT, SNEGSKA (reference sequence). Trimming shortened V by 6 bases and J by 4 bases, and 15 bases separated the two germline ends. The CDR3 loop spans 13 amino acids. The CDR3 loop is CSAFGPKGTEAFF. The CDR3 nucleotides read TGCAGTGCGTTCGGACCCAAGGGCACTGAAGCTTTCTTT.

The J gene is TRBJ1-2, the V gene TRBV2, with D unclear. The CDR3 is made up of 17 amino acids. The V gene's germline CDR1 is SNHLY and CDR2 FYNNEI. With 6 bases removed from V and 2 bases from J, the gap between germline ends came to 22 bases. The CDR3 is CASSSNGSPLVNYGYTF. Written as DNA, the CDR3 is TGTGCCAGCAGCTCCAACGGCAGTCCCCTCGTCAACTATGGCTACACCTTC. The entire variable domain, with the rest obtained from reference TRBV2 and TRBJ1-2, is as follows: EPEVTQTPSHQVTQMGQEVILRCVPISNHLYFYWYRQILGQKVEFLVSFYNNEISEKSEIFDDQFSVERPDGSNFTLKIRSTKLEDSAMYFCASSSNGSPLVNYGYTFGSGTRLTVV.

As for this clonotype: This may come from a read error, since a much larger clone is one base off. This chain connects TRBV30 to TRBJ2-7; D possibly corresponds to TRBD2 (7 bases). Trimming stripped 4 bases from V and 2 bases from J, with 18 bases between. The germline V gene has CDR1 GTSNPN and CDR2 SVGIG (reference sequence). This CDR3 spans 15 amino acids. The CDR3, as DNA: TGTGCCTGGAAGACGAACGGGGGGCAAACCTACGAGCAGTACTTC. Its protein product is CAWKTNGGQTYEQYF.

This clonotype occurred once. The gene calls are TRBV11-3 and TRBJ1-5; the D is unclear. In germline, CDR1 is SGHNT, CDR2 YENEEA. This CDR3 has 14 amino acids. Trimming removed 5 bases at V and 5 bases at J, with 13 bases between. Written as DNA, the CDR3 is TGTGCCAGCAGCCCGTGTCAAGTAGATCAGCCCCAGCATTTT. This encodes CASSPCQVDQPQHF. Based on the CDR3 plus reference TRBV11-3 and TRBJ1-5, the full variable domain is EAGVVQSPRYKIIEKKQPVAFWCNPISGHNTLYWYLQNLGQGPELLIRYENEEAVDDSQLPKDRFSAERLKGVDSTLKIQPAELGDSAVYLCASSPCQVDQPQHFGDGTRLSIL.

DNA for the CDR3: TGTGCCAGCAAAGCCGGATCCGAAAACGAGCAGCAGTACTTC. It is translated as CASKAGSENEQQYF. The chain recombines TRBV14 with TRBJ2-7, with unresolved D. Trimming stripped 7 bases from V and 8 bases from J, with 21 bases between. Germline-derived CDR1 and CDR2 are SGHDN and FVKESK. This CDR3 comprises 14 residues.

This clonotype occurred many times. The chain employs TRBV30 and TRBJ2-3, with 8 bases identical to TRBD2. With 8 bases clipped from V and 3 bases from J, the junction kept 10 bases outside the gene matches. The CDR3 has 14 amino acids. Germline V gene data show CDR1 as GTSNPN and CDR2 as SVGIG (reference sequence). The CDR3 DNA sequence: TGTGCCCAAGGACGGGGGGGCCCAACAGATACGCAGTATTTT. Its protein is CAQGRGGPTDTQYF.

With respect to this clonotype: The junction does not match germline at one end; this may be a read error. This sequence joins TRBV7-2 and TRBJ1-6; a weak D match, TRBD1 (6 bases). The CDR3 has 15 amino acids. The germline CDR1 and CDR2 sequences are SGHTA and FQGNSA. DNA for the CDR3: TGCGCCAGCAGCCCAGGGGTCTACGACGCTTCACCCCTCCACTTT. Translated, it gives CASSPGVYDASPLHF.

This clonotype showed up just once. The junction shows a germline mismatch at one end, possibly a read error. The CDR3 nucleotides read TGTGCTAGCAGAAGACAGGGAGGCTTTTCCTACGAGCGGTACTTC. Translation: CASRRQGGFSYERYF. This chain links TRBV6-2 or TRBV6-3 with TRBJ2-7, with D perhaps TRBD1 (7 bases). Germline CDR1 MNHEY, CDR2 SVGEGT. The CDR3 has 15 amino acids.